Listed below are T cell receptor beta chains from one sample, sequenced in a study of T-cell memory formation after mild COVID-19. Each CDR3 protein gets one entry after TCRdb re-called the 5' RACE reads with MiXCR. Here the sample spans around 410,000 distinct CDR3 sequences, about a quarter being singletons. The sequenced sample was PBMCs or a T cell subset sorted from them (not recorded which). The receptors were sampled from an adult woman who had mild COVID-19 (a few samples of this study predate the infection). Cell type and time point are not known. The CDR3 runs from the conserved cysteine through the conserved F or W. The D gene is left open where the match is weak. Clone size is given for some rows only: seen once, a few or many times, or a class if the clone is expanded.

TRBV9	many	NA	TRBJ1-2	CASTGARDASVDGNYGYTF	TGTGCCAGCACCGGGGCCCGGGACGCCTCAGTGGACGGTAACTATGGCTACACCTTC
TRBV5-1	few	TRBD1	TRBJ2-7	CASSAGQGGYEQYF	TGCGCCAGCAGCGCCGGACAGGGCGGCTACGAGCAGTACTTC
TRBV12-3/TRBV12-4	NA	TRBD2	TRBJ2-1	CASSSTSGGLNEQFF	TGTGCCAGCAGTTCGACTAGCGGGGGTCTAAATGAGCAGTTCTTC
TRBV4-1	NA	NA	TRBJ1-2	CASSQSSGYGLGGYTF	TGCGCCAGCAGCCAAAGTTCGGGGTATGGTCTGGGGGGCTACACCTTC
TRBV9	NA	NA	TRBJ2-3	CASSGWPGADTQYF	TGTGCCAGCAGCGGATGGCCCGGGGCCGATACGCAGTATTTT
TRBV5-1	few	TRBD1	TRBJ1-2	CASSPGTVIANYGYTF	TGCGCCAGCAGCCCCGGGACAGTTATAGCTAACTATGGCTACACCTTC
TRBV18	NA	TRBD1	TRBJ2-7	CASSEGASRPYEQYF	TGTGCCAGCTCCGAGGGGGCTAGCCGGCCCTACGAGCAGTACTTC
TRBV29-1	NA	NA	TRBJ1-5	CSVEGAGATQHF	TGCAGCGTTGAAGGGGCCGGCGCTACCCAGCATTTT
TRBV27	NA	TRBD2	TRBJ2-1	CASSPTSGFDEQFF	TGTGCCAGCAGTCCGACTAGCGGATTCGATGAGCAGTTCTTC
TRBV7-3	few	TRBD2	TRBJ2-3	CASSLRGGDSSTSTDTQYF	TGTGCCAGCAGCTTACGGGGGGGGGACTCATCCACTAGCACAGATACGCAGTATTTT
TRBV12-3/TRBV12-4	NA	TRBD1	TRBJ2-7	CASSWTGPSSYEQYF	TGTGCCAGCAGTTGGACAGGCCCGAGCTCCTACGAGCAGTACTTC
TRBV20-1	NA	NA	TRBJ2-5	CSASTGGAGTQYF	TGCAGTGCCTCGACGGGGGGCGCGGGGACCCAGTACTTC
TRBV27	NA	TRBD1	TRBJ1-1	CASSATGGSLLVTEAFF	TGTGCCAGCAGTGCGACAGGGGGTTCGCTATTGGTCACTGAAGCTTTCTTT
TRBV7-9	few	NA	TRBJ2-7	CASHAVPNYEQYF	TGTGCCAGCCATGCGGTCCCAAACTACGAGCAGTACTTC
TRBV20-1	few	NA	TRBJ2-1	CSASPDPNEQFF	TGCAGTGCCTCACCTGACCCCAATGAGCAGTTCTTC
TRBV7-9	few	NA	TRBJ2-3	CASSPWRTRAGTQYF	TGTGCCAGCAGTCCTTGGCGGACCCGGGCAGGTACGCAGTATTTT
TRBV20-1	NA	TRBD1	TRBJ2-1	CSAPTTGLSSNEQFF	TGCAGTGCTCCTACGACAGGGCTTTCGAGCAATGAGCAGTTCTTC
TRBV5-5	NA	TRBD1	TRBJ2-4	CASSLGQGGGDIQYF	TGTGCCAGCAGCCTGGGACAGGGCGGAGGGGACATTCAGTACTTC
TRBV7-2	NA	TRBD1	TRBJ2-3	CASSRWGQGARDTQYF	TGTGCCAGCAGCCGGTGGGGACAGGGCGCCAGAGATACGCAGTATTTT
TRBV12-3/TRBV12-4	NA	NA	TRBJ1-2	CASSLRAGFSDTF	TGTGCCAGCAGTTTAAGGGCCGGATTCTCGGACACCTTC
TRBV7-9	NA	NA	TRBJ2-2	CASSLAVSIGELFF	TGTGCCAGCAGCTTAGCGGTCAGCATCGGGGAGCTGTTTTTT
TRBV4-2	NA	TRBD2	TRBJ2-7	CASSQGRVRLAGASSYEQYF	TGTGCCAGCAGCCAAGGTCGTGTCCGACTAGCGGGGGCTTCCTCCTACGAGCAGTACTTC
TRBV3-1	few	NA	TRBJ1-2	CASSFDGGYGYTF	TGTGCCAGCAGCTTCGACGGAGGCTATGGCTACACCTTC
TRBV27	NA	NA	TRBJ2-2	CASKEDGELFF	TGTGCCAGCAAAGAGGACGGGGAGCTGTTTTTT
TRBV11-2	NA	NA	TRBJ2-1	CASSLEWRDGPNEQFF	TGTGCCAGCAGCTTAGAATGGCGGGATGGTCCCAATGAGCAGTTCTTC
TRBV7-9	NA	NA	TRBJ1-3	CASLGQVVNTIYF	TGTGCCAGCCTCGGGCAGGTCGTGAACACCATATATTTT
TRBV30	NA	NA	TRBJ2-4	CAWTGVAKNIQYF	TGTGCCTGGACCGGGGTGGCCAAAAACATTCAGTACTTC
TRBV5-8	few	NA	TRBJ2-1	CASSSALAEPSNEQFF	TGTGCCAGCAGCTCCGCCTTAGCGGAACCTAGCAATGAGCAGTTCTTC
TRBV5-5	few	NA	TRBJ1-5	CASSLQHSSVGQPQHF	TGTGCCAGCAGCCTACAACACTCATCCGTGGGTCAGCCCCAGCATTTT
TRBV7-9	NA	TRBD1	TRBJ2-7	CASNRQGGGYEQYF	TGTGCCAGCAACCGACAGGGGGGCGGCTACGAGCAGTACTTC
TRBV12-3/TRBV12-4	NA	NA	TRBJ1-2	CASSLYRVGYGYTF	TGTGCCAGCAGTTTATATCGGGTGGGGTATGGCTACACCTTC
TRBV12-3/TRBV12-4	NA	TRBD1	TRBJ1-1	CASSSTGRGTEAFF	TGTGCCAGCAGTTCGACAGGGCGGGGCACTGAAGCTTTCTTT
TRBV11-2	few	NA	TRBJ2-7	CASSPRTASRYEQYF	TGTGCCAGCAGCCCCCGGACAGCCAGCCGGTACGAGCAGTACTTC
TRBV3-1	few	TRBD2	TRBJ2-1	CASSLAGGFYNEQFF	TGTGCCAGCAGCCTAGCGGGGGGGTTCTACAATGAGCAGTTCTTC
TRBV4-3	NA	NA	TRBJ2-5	CASSQELGTLSDNRGETQYF	TGCGCCAGCAGCCAAGAACTAGGCACTCTGTCGGATAACCGCGGGGAGACCCAGTACTTC
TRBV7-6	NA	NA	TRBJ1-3	CASSPGGAGNTIYF	TGTGCCAGCAGCCCCGGGGGGGCGGGAAACACCATATATTTT
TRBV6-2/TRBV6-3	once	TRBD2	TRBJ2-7	CASSPGTSGRSYEQYF	TGTGCCAGCAGCCCCGGGACTAGCGGGCGATCCTACGAGCAGTACTTC
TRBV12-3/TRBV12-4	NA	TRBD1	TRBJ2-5	CASRSFTGGGETQYF	TGTGCCAGCAGGTCCTTTACAGGGGGAGGAGAGACCCAGTACTTC
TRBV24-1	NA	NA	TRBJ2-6	CATSDLGWTKESGANVLTF	TGTGCCACCAGTGATTTGGGTTGGACAAAGGAATCTGGGGCCAACGTCCTGACTTTC
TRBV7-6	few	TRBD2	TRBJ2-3	CASSLLRLARSDTQYF	TGTGCCAGCAGCTTACTCAGACTAGCGAGGTCAGATACGCAGTATTTT